The present entry profiles one TCR beta chain with its context. The data stem from a study of blood T cell repertoires in COVID-19. Background on the study: Sources were T cells, B-cell-depleted T cells, or PBMCs; the material itself was cDNA or gDNA.

Assay: immunoSEQ multiplex PCR; the TCRdb copy retains only in-frame clones and omits some. The sample includes about 130,000 clones, 79% seen only once; the top ten take 4.5% to 5%. Trimming removed 3 bases at V and 0 bases at J, with 11 bases between. Germline V CDR1 and CDR2: SGHAT, FQNNGV. The length of the CDR3 is 16 residues. The receptor comes from a woman in her 70s with COVID-19, enrolled during active disease. Sample: peripheral blood. This chain joins TRBV11-2 and TRBJ2-2; a possible D gene is TRBD1 (5 bases). The CDR3: CASSLSTDSNTGELFF. The CDR3 DNA reads TGTGCCAGCAGCTTGTCGACAGACTCGAACACCGGGGAGCTGTTTTTT.